This T cell receptor beta chain was recorded in a study of cytomegalovirus exposure and HLA in healthy donors. In the study overall: Unique TCRs numbering around 80 million, obtained from HLA-typed donors, made up an early data release.

About this clone itself: Antigen specificity is unknown.

The study's findings and limits: Later analysis identified several of the most significant clusters that appeared linked to common viral pathogens. Donor immune exposure was known only as CMV serostatus.

CDR1 ENHRY and CDR2 SYGVKD come from the germline V gene. V lost 3 bases to trimming and J lost 3 bases, with 8 bases between them. The CDR3 consists of 13 residues. Primers included in the PCR were 60 Vbeta and 13 Jbeta primers. Profiled with immunoSEQ multiplex PCR; TCRdb holds only in-frame clones, not every one. The table shows around 150,000 clones, with around three quarters occurring only once. This sequence joins TRBV10-3 and TRBJ1-1; D remains ambiguous. The sequencing sample was made of PBMCs. The clonotype originates from a woman aged 40 to 55 in good health and CMV-seronegative. As DNA, the CDR3 is TGTGCCATCAGTGACGGGGTTGACACTGAAGCTTTCTTT. Its protein product is CAISDGVDTEAFF.